The 13 T cell receptor beta chains below all came from one sample that was sequenced in a study of beta chain features in type 1 diabetes. Of the isolated RNA, all was reverse transcribed, and so the sequenced material was expressed TCRB transcripts. Only in-frame clones appear in the TCRdb table, and some are missing; sequencing was by immunoSEQ multiplex PCR. The sample records hundreds of thousands of clones, over 9.5% being singletons. Sequencing used naive CD4+ T cells from blood. These receptors were obtained from a man aged 18 to 29 in good health.

This clone came up a few times. Other DNA sequences of this sample code for an identical CDR3. The V and J genes are TRBV18 and TRBJ2-1; 7 positions agree with TRBD2. The V gene end was trimmed by 3 bases and the J gene end by 0 bases; junction bases not matched to a gene: 2. Germline V lookup: CDR1 KGHSH, CDR2 LQKENI. The CDR3 totals 15 residues. The CDR3: CASSPVAGSYNEQFF. CDR3 nucleotide sequence: TGTGCCAGCTCACCCGTAGCGGGCTCCTACAATGAGCAGTTCTTC.

The J gene is TRBJ2-7, the V gene TRBV7-6, with TRBD2 matching 14 bases. The J segment lost 2 bases and the V segment lost 5 bases, leaving 5 bases of the junction unmatched. The germline V gene encodes CDR1 SGHVS and CDR2 FNYEAQ. The CDR3 runs to 16 residues. This CDR3 reads CASSPRLAGGPYEQYF. DNA of the CDR3: TGTGCCAGCAGCCCGAGACTAGCGGGGGGGCCCTACGAGCAGTACTTC.

In this sample, this clone turned up a few times. J is TRBJ1-4 and V is TRBV9, with D maybe TRBD1 (6 bases). The CDR3 is made up of 13 amino acids. Trimming took 5 bases from V and 4 from J, leaving 9 bases between them. Germline V gives CDR1 SGDLS, CDR2 YYNGEE. The CDR3 spells CASSGQINEKLFF. The CDR3 DNA sequence: TGTGCCAGCAGTGGACAGATTAATGAAAAACTGTTTTTT.

The chain couples TRBV7-9 to TRBJ2-6, with D possibly being TRBD2 (5 bases). Germline V gene sequence: CDR1 SEHNR, CDR2 FQNEAQ (reference sequence). The CDR3 contains 14 residues. The V and J ends lost 3 bases and 4 bases respectively, with 7 bases between them. CDR3 DNA sequence: TGTGCCAGCAGCTTCCGAGGGGGGGCCAACGTCCTGACTTTC. Translated, it gives CASSFRGGANVLTF.

The V and J genes are TRBV7-3 and TRBJ2-3; D gene unclear. CDR3 size: 14 residues. Germline V gene lookup returns CDR1 SGHTA and CDR2 FQGTGA. Trimming left V 5 bases short and J 5 bases short, with 14 bases between. The CDR3: CASSITPNRDTQYF. The CDR3 DNA reads as TGTGCCAGCAGCATCACTCCCAATCGAGATACGCAGTATTTT.

The rearrangement joins TRBV9 to TRBJ2-2; weak D call: TRBD2 (6 bases). This CDR3 has 15 residues. Germline-derived CDR1 and CDR2 are SGDLS and YYNGEE. The V and J ends lost 3 bases and 0 bases respectively, with 9 bases between them. CDR3: CASSASGANTGELFF. CDR3 nucleotide sequence: TGTGCCAGCAGCGCTTCGGGAGCGAACACCGGGGAGCTGTTTTTT. The entire variable domain, with the rest obtained from reference TRBV9 and TRBJ2-2, is as follows: DSGVTQTPKHLITATGQRVTLRCSPRSGDLSVYWYQQSLDQGLQFLIQYYNGEERAKGNILERFSAQQFPDLHSELNLSSLELGDSALYFCASSASGANTGELFFGEGSRLTVL.

This chain connects TRBV28 to TRBJ2-5; no clear D. CDR3 size: 14 residues. Trimming stripped 2 bases from V and 5 bases from J, with 12 bases between. The V gene's germline CDR1 is MDHEN and CDR2 SYDVKM. The DNA for the CDR3 is TGTGCCAGCAGTTTAGCGCCCTCCCTGGAGACCCAGTACTTC. Protein sequence: CASSLAPSLETQYF.

This rearrangement joins TRBV19 to TRBJ2-7, with TRBD2 identical over 8 bases. J was trimmed by 3 bases and V by 4 bases; bases with no gene match: 5. CDR3 length: 14 residues. The germline gives CDR1 LNHDA, CDR2 SQIVND (reference sequence). DNA for the CDR3: TGTGCCAGTAGTAAAGGCGGGGGGATCTACGAGCAGTACTTC. It yields the protein CASSKGGGIYEQYF.

This clone came up a few times. The genes are TRBV19 and TRBJ2-6, with 7 positions matching TRBD1. V dropped 1 base and J dropped 2; count of bases not matched to a gene: 5. The germline V gene encodes CDR1 LNHDA and CDR2 SQIVND (reference sequence). CDR3 length: 17 residues. CDR3 in DNA: TGTGCCAGTAGTATAGCCCTAGGACAGGCTGGGGCCAACGTCCTGACTTTC. Its protein product is CASSIALGQAGANVLTF.

This clone was detected ten times or more. V and J are TRBV29-1 and TRBJ2-7, with TRBD1 matching 7 bases. The germline gives CDR1 SQVTM, CDR2 ANQGSEA. The ends lost 6 bases at V and 2 bases at J; junction bases unmatched: 10. The CDR3 spans 14 residues. In DNA, the CDR3 is TGCAGCGTGCCCCTGGGACAGAACCCCTACGAGCAGTACTTC. This encodes CSVPLGQNPYEQYF.

This clone was seen a handful of times. This sample includes further DNA sequences coding for the same CDR3. The CDR3 nucleotides are TGTGCCAGCAGCTTAGAAGGGGGCCAGCCCCAGCATTTT. Translation gives CASSLEGGQPQHF. The chain has TRBV11-2 and TRBJ1-5; 7 bases match TRBD1. The CDR3 runs to 13 residues. The junction had 0 bases not matched to a gene; V was cut back by 0 bases and J by 7 bases. Germline V CDR1 and CDR2: SGHAT, FQNNGV.

This clone was seen a handful of times. This chain links TRBV5-1 with TRBJ2-6, with a weak D call TRBD1 (5 bases). The germline V and J ends were trimmed by 4 bases and 0 bases, with 8 bases remaining between them. Germline CDR1 is SGHRS and CDR2 is YFSETQ. The CDR3 extends over 15 amino acids. The CDR3 spells CASSRDSSGANVLTF. As DNA, the CDR3 is TGCGCCAGCAGCCGTGACAGCTCTGGGGCCAACGTCCTGACTTTC.

V usage is TRBV25-1 and J usage is TRBJ2-5; maybe TRBD1 (5 bases). V was clipped by 5 bases and J by 0 bases, with 7 bases between them. Germline loops: CDR1 MGHDK, CDR2 SYGVNS. This CDR3 spans 13 amino acids. CDR3 loop: CASSPRDQETQYF. The DNA of the CDR3 is TGTGCCAGCAGTCCCAGGGACCAAGAGACCCAGTACTTC.